This TCR beta chain came from a study of blood T cells in healthy people across ages. A second PCR, run for about 6 to 11 cycles, used a sample-barcoded 5' primer plus a J-beta primer mix. MiXCR, run by TCRdb on the 5' RACE reads, gives a single entry per CDR3 protein. The data contain approximately 820,000 distinct CDR3 sequences, under 45% of them singletons. V shed 4 bases and J shed 0 bases, with 10 bases lying between them. Germline loops: CDR1 DFQATT, CDR2 SNEGSKA (reference sequence). This CDR3 region has 13 residues. The chain links TRBV20-1 to TRBJ2-7; D unclear. Sequenced material: blood. The receptor's source is a man in his sixties in good health. CDR3 coding DNA: TGCAGTGCTAAGAACCCGAGCTCCTACGAGCAGTACTTC. Translating gives CSAKNPSSYEQYF.